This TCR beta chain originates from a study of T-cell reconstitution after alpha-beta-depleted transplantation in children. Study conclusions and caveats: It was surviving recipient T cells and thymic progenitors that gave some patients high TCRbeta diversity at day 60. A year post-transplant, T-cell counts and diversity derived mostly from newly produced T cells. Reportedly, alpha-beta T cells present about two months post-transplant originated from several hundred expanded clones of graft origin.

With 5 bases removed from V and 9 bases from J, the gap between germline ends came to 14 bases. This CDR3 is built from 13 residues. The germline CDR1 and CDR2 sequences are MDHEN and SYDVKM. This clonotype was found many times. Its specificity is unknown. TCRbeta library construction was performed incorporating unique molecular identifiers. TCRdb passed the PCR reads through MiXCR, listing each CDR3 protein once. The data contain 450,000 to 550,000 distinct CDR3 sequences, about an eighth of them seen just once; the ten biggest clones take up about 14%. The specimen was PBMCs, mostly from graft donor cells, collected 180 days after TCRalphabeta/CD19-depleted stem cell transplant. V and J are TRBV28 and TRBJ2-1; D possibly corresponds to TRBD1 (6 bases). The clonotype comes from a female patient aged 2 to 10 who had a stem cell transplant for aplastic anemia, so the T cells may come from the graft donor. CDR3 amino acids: CASSTAGVAEQFF. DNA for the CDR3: TGTGCCAGCAGTACCGCAGGGGTTGCTGAGCAGTTCTTC. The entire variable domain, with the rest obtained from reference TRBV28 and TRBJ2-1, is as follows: DVKVTQSSRYLVKRTGEKVFLECVQDMDHENMFWYRQDPGLGLRLIYFSYDVKMKEKGDIPEGYSVSREKKERFSLILESASTNQTSMYLCASSTAGVAEQFFGPGTRLTVL.